The 5 T cell receptor beta chains in this list originate from one sample, sequenced in a study of T cell changes during pregnancy in multiple sclerosis. Repertoires were generated with immunoSEQ multiplex PCR, while TCRdb's copy carries only in-frame clones and drops some. The sample has about 76,000 clones, just over 90% seen once. The specimen comprised peripheral blood, sampled in the second trimester of pregnancy. The receptors stem from a female donor with multiple sclerosis, enrolled in a pregnancy study.

This sequence joins TRBV13 and TRBJ1-3; perhaps TRBD1 as D (6 bases). The CDR3 has 16 residues. Germline CDR1 and CDR2: PRHDT and FYEKMQ (reference sequence). V dropped 5 bases and J dropped 0 bases, with 14 bases sitting between them. The CDR3: CASSHPGGPSGNTIYF. CDR3 nucleotides: TGTGCCAGCAGCCATCCTGGGGGCCCCTCTGGAAACACCATATATTTT. Based on the CDR3 plus reference TRBV13 and TRBJ1-3, the full variable domain is AAGVIQSPRHLIKEKRETATLKCYPIPRHDTVYWYQQGPGQDPQFLISFYEKMQSDKGSIPDRFSAQQFSDYHSELNMSSLELGDSALYFCASSHPGGPSGNTIYFGEGSWLTVV.

The V gene is TRBV27, the J gene TRBJ1-2, with D perhaps TRBD1 (6 bases). Trimming stripped 3 bases from V and 8 bases from J, with 16 bases between. CDR3 length equals 14 residues. Per the germline V gene, CDR1 is MNHEY and CDR2 is SMNVEV (reference sequence). CDR3 coding DNA: TGTGCCAGCAGTTTTGTGGGGAGGGGGGGCGGCTACACCTTC. Translating it yields CASSFVGRGGGYTF.

This chain joins TRBV19 and TRBJ2-7; the match to TRBD2 covers 8 bases. The germline V gene has CDR1 LNHDA and CDR2 SQIVND (reference sequence). The CDR3 spans 14 residues. V dropped 10 bases and J dropped 1; count of bases not matched to a gene: 9. The CDR3 nucleotides are TGTGCCACGAAAGCCCAGCGGGGGTCCTACGAGCAGTACTTC. Translation gives CATKAQRGSYEQYF.

This chain links TRBV13 with TRBJ1-2; D is ambiguous. Trimming cost V 0 bases and J 3 bases, with 11 bases left between them. This CDR3 comprises 15 residues. Germline CDR1 and CDR2: PRHDT and FYEKMQ (reference sequence). The CDR3 region has the DNA TGTGCCAGCAGCTTAGGCCGGGTCTGGGACTATGGCTACACCTTC. It translates to CASSLGRVWDYGYTF.

The DNA for the CDR3 is TGTGCCAGCAGAATCGGTATTGACTATGGCTACACCTTC. It codes for CASRIGIDYGYTF. This rearrangement joins TRBV28 to TRBJ1-2; D not certain. Trimming shortened V by 6 bases and J by 3 bases, and 11 bases separated the two germline ends. The CDR3 spans 13 residues. In germline, CDR1 is MDHEN, CDR2 SYDVKM.